This TCR beta chain emerged from a study of T cells after posttransplantation cyclophosphamide. Findings of the study overall: Blood and skin or GI T cell repertoires showed limited TRB overlap. TRB clonality was highly associated with recipient CMV seropositivity and reactivation. Later blood repertoires were often dominated by clones from the donor CD8+ memory compartment.

Only in-frame clones appear in the TCRdb table, and some are missing; sequencing was by immunoSEQ multiplex PCR. The sample has roughly 12,000 clones; about 2.1% are singletons. This clone was observed a few times. Its matching antigen is unknown. The length of the CDR3 is 16 residues. V dropped 0 bases and J dropped 0 bases, with 9 bases sitting between them. Germline lookup yields CDR1 SGHDT and CDR2 YYEEEE. Treatment was busulfan-fludarabine conditioning, a marrow graft, and cyclophosphamide on days +3 and +4. The sequencing here drew on PBMCs, taken after allogeneic stem cell transplant with posttransplant cyclophosphamide. The chain recombines TRBV5-6 with TRBJ2-2; D is possibly TRBD2 (6 bases). This receptor was identified in a male patient aged 30 to 40 who received an allogeneic stem cell transplant from a related donor, was CMV-positive, and had no GVHD. Some of the T cells may derive from the graft donor. The CDR3 DNA sequence: TGTGCCAGCAGCTTGGTGGGACTGTCGAACACCGGGGAGCTGTTTTTT. Translated, it gives CASSLVGLSNTGELFF.